This entry features one T cell receptor (beta chain) sequence. This record comes from a study of PD-L1 blockade in urothelial cancer. Time point here: pretreatment peripheral blood. The study enrolled patients with locally advanced or metastatic urothelial carcinoma. The study collected 1 to 8 samples per patient, pretreatment and on-treatment. V gave up 5 bases and J gave up 7 bases; unmatched junction bases: 6. Germline values: CDR1 SGHDT, CDR2 YYEEEE. The CDR3 is made up of 13 amino acids. Produced via immunoSEQ multiplex PCR; TCRdb's table is partial and in-frame only. Seen here are 84,000 or so clones, approximately 81% observed once, and the top ten hold approximately 15%.

The sequence was obtained from a man between 60 and 75 years old with urothelial cancer. The input for sequencing was PBMCs, taken around atezolizumab (anti-PD-L1) treatment. V usage is TRBV5-6 and J usage is TRBJ1-2; 9 bases line up with TRBD1. The CDR3 sequence: CASRYTGGSGYTF. In DNA form, the CDR3 reads TGTGCCAGCAGATACACAGGGGGCAGTGGCTACACCTTC.